This note documents a single TCR beta chain sequence. Antigen specificity is unknown. Generated by immunoSEQ multiplex PCR, the TCRdb table keeps only in-frame clones and is missing some. The table lists 150,000 to 200,000 clones, around 92% of them singletons. This entry is derived from a study of T cell responses to AZD1222 COVID-19 vaccine. Study-level points and caveats: Clonal diversity was possibly underestimated, and white British individuals and females predominated among donors.

The CDR3 contains 11 residues. Trimming took 11 bases from V and 6 from J, leaving 11 bases between them. CDR1 MDHEN and CDR2 SYDVKM come from the germline V gene. This sequence joins TRBV28 and TRBJ2-1; weak D call: TRBD1 (6 bases). The TCR was taken from an adult in good health. The specimen comprised peripheral blood, sampled on day 0 of AZD1222 vaccination. DNA for the CDR3: TGTGCCGCTGGACAGCCCAATGAGCAGTTCTTC. This gives the protein CAAGQPNEQFF.